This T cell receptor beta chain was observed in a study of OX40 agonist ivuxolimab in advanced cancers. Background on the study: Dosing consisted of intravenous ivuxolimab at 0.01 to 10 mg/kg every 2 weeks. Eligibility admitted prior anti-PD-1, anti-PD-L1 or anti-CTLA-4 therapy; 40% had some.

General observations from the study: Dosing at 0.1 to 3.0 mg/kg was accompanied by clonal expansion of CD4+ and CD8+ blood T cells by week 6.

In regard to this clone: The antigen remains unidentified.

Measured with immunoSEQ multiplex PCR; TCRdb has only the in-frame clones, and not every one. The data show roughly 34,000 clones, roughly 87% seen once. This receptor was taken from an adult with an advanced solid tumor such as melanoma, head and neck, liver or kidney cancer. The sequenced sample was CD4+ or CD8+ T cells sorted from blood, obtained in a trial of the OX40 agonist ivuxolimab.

This CDR3 reads CASSKAPGLVGGYTF. The DNA of the CDR3 is TGTGCCAGCAGTAAGGCCCCAGGGCTCGTCGGTGGCTACACCTTC. This sequence joins TRBV6-5 and TRBJ1-2; TRBD1 is a possible D gene (5 bases). The CDR3 contains 15 residues. The V end lost 5 bases, the J end lost 7 bases, and 20 bases lay between the germline ends. In germline, CDR1 is MNHEY, CDR2 SVGAGI.